The TCR beta chain described here comes from a study of CD8+ T cells in alopecia areata. Study at large: At a dose of 5 to 10 mg twice daily, oral tofacitinib was given to treated patients.

About this clone itself: Antigen unknown.

General study results and limits: Patients showed less clear TCR sequence sharing than mice, possibly partly because of HLA diversity. Greater clonality was observed in lesional scalp samples, especially alopecia totalis/universalis, versus normal scalp. Sequencing of scalp samples also captures resident alphabeta T cells of normal skin.

Sequencing used cDNA as its template, made by extracting RNA and reverse transcribing it. Method: immunoSEQ multiplex PCR; TCRdb's copy keeps in-frame clones and lacks some. The profile shows 100,000 to 150,000 clones, roughly three fifths of them singletons. This CDR3 spans 15 amino acids. CDR1 is ENHRY and CDR2 is SYGVKD in the germline V gene. Unmatched junction bases numbered 9, after V lost 4 bases and J lost 5 bases. The sequence derives from a human donor with alopecia areata. The specimen comprised CD4+ T cells sorted from blood, sampled at week 0. V is TRBV10-3 and J is TRBJ2-5, with 8 bases that match TRBD2. The CDR3 sequence: CAISGGSGSGETQYF. CDR3 DNA: TGTGCCATCAGTGGCGGGAGCGGGAGTGGCGAGACCCAGTACTTC.